This TCR beta chain came from a study of control samples from healthy donors and cancer patients. This clone is a singleton in its sample. Trimming removed 6 bases from V and 6 bases from J; junction bases left unmatched: 11. The V gene's germline CDR1 is LGHNT and CDR2 FRNRAP. CDR3 length: 15 residues. TCRdb's copy holds only in-frame clones and misses some; the assay was immunoSEQ multiplex PCR. The data show 75,000 to 95,000 clones, with around nine tenths seen just once and over 3% held by the top ten. The rearrangement joins TRBV12-5 to TRBJ1-1; 9 nucleotides line up with TRBD1. The TCR was taken from a woman between 18 and 29 years old in good health. Sequenced: blood. CDR3 sequence reads: CASGEGTGQGAEAFF. Here the CDR3 DNA reads TGTGCTAGTGGGGAGGGGACGGGACAGGGTGCTGAAGCTTTCTTT.